The clone carrying this TCR beta chain has at least ten counts. The time point was: patch test 3, about 24 weeks after DPC sensitization. The treatment was: therapeutic diphenylcyclopropenone sensitization with weekly scalp DPC. This sample was taken from a study of human T cells and chemical hapten exposure. TCRdb reprocessed the RACE reads via MiXCR and lists one record per CDR3 protein. This repertoire shows tens of thousands of distinct CDR3 sequences, around an eighth found once; its top ten account for 2.4%. Germline V CDR1 and CDR2: MNHEY, SMNVEV (reference sequence). Trimming removed 2 bases from V and 8 bases from J; junction bases left unmatched: 8. The length of the CDR3 is 15 residues.

The TCR originated in a young man with alopecia areata. Some clones in this sample may be carry-over from other donors' samples. This chain links TRBV27 with TRBJ2-1; 8 nucleotides match TRBD2. Sequenced here: whole blood, sampled in connection with sensitization to the hapten diphenylcyclopropenone (DPC). Here the CDR3 reads CASSLDGGARDEQFF. CDR3 bases: TGTGCCAGCAGTTTAGACGGGGGGGCCCGGGATGAGCAGTTCTTC.